The subject of this entry is one T cell receptor beta chain. The target of this receptor is not known. No base qualities exist here, and no much larger clone lies one base off it. This sample is part of a study of T-cell memory formation after mild COVID-19 (dated by TCRdb to about 2021). As for the study more broadly: TCR sequence clusters from the two donors were largely donor specific. The cohort was made up of two young adult volunteers, one female and one male, who were previously healthy. T-cell clones expanding and contracting after mild COVID-19 in a couple of donors were tracked by longitudinal TCRalpha and TCRbeta repertoire sequencing.

The CDR1 and CDR2 encoded by the germline V gene (reference sequence) are LGHDT and YNNKEL. From its cysteine to its phenylalanine, the CDR3 spans 15 amino acids. Only the CDR3 part of the read is kept: 45 bases, read in frame from the first base. Germline trimming: 5 bases from V, 5 bases from J; junction bases outside gene matches: 7. TCRdb shows the sequencer as Illumina NovaSeq 6000. TCRalpha and TCRbeta cDNA libraries were built by 5'RACE with constant-segment primers, adding sample barcodes and unique molecular identifiers. RNA was extracted from every sample with Trizol reagent. Library amplification was performed in two PCR steps, and a second sample barcode and Illumina TruSeq adapters were introduced in the second step. Sequencing of libraries was performed on an Illumina NovaSeq with 2 x 150 bp paired-end reads. Per the original workflow: With migec v1.2.7, reads were demultiplexed and then collapsed into UMI-guided consensus sequences. Using mixcr v2.1.11, UMI consensuses were aligned to TRA and TRB V and J templates and then assembled into clonotypes. Expanded or contracted clonotypes were those called significant by both edgeR and NoisET, with noise models trained on biological replicates. For edgeR calls, the cutoffs were a false discovery rate-adjusted p below 0.01 and a log2 fold-change threshold of 1. PCA with hierarchical clustering of max-normalized trajectories of the 1000 most abundant clonotypes was used as exploratory dynamics analysis. Each responding clone was given a CD4 or CD8 phenotype based on the CD4+ and CD8+ repertoires, which had been sequenced separately. TCRdb cleaned the public reads at Q25 with fastp, built clones with MiXCR and kept in-frame beta chains. Merged by CDR3 protein, the rows form single entries marked with the most common genes and DNA. The V and J calls reflect TCRdb's pipeline rather than the authors' work. The sample yields about 57,000 distinct CDR3 sequences; less than 15% were counted once. The ten largest make up 24% of the sample.

What the authors observed across the whole study: SARS-CoV-2 specificity of the second-wave clones peaking on day 37 was not confirmed. Only a couple of mild cases were covered by the study, and larger cohorts that include severe cases with pre-infection samples were considered necessary. Clones that contracted from day 15 to 85 showed balanced CD4/CD8 phenotypes, whereas a second wave of clones that expanded from day 15 to 37 leaned towards CD4+. The detection of some responding clones in pre-infection memory suggests that pre-existing cross-reactive memory T cells joined the SARS-CoV-2 response. Contracting CD4+ clones appeared mostly in the CM and EM memory subsets, whereas CD8+ clones were enriched in EMRA.

Ficoll-Paque density gradient centrifugation was used to isolate PBMCs. Sequenced input: PBMCs or a T cell subset sorted from them (not recorded which). The clonotype originates from a man aged 18 to 30 who had mild COVID-19 (a few samples of this study predate the infection). The sample titles of this study are shuffled in the database, so cell type and time point are left out; the donor was told from shared clones. The chain is encoded by TRBV3-1 joined to TRBJ2-1, and 9 junctional nucleotides match TRBD1. DNA sequence: TGTGCCAGCAGCGACCGGGACAGGGATAACAATGAGCAGTTCTTC. Its protein is CASSDRDRDNNEQFF.